The 22 T cell receptor beta chains below all came from one sample that was sequenced in a study of beta chain features in type 1 diabetes. Every bit of the isolated RNA underwent reverse transcription, so sequencing read expressed TCRB transcripts. This table comes from immunoSEQ multiplex PCR, and its TCRdb copy is limited to in-frame clones, with some not included. The sample shows roughly 150,000 clones, about 8.1% of them seen only once. Sequencing was carried out using central memory CD4+ T cells from blood. The receptor source for this set is a man in his late teens or twenties in good health.

This chain connects TRBV19 to TRBJ2-1; TRBD1 might be the D (6 bases). Per the germline V gene, CDR1 is LNHDA and CDR2 is SQIVND (reference sequence). The CDR3 has 16 amino acids. With 8 bases removed from V and 9 bases from J, the gap between germline ends came to 26 bases. The CDR3 loop is CASHPTQGPWYGEQFF. CDR3 nucleotide sequence: TGTGCCAGTCATCCTACACAGGGCCCCTGGTATGGTGAGCAGTTCTTC.

This clone was detected ten times or more. In DNA, the CDR3 is TGTGCCAGCAGCCAAGATCGGAGATACAATGAGCAGTTCTTC. This translates into CASSQDRRYNEQFF. The chain is built from TRBV14 and TRBJ2-1; D gene uncertain. Per germline, CDR1 SGHDN and CDR2 FVKESK. This CDR3 contains 14 residues. The germline V and J ends were trimmed by 0 bases and 4 bases, with 7 bases remaining between them.

The chain links TRBV11-1 to TRBJ2-1; 14 bases agree with TRBD2. Germline trimming cut 2 bases from V and 3 bases from J; bases unmatched to any gene: 6. The CDR3 consists of 18 residues. Germline loops: CDR1 SGHAT, CDR2 FQDESV (reference sequence). CDR3 loop: CASSLRATSGRGYNEQFF. For the CDR3, the DNA is TGTGCCAGCAGCTTAAGAGCGACTAGCGGGAGGGGCTACAATGAGCAGTTCTTC.

The CDR3 region is CASSHQELASEQFF. CDR3 bases: TGTGCCAGCAGTCACCAGGAACTAGCGAGTGAGCAGTTCTTC. V usage is TRBV6-5 and J usage is TRBJ2-1; 7 bases fit TRBD2. Germline V gene data show CDR1 as MNHEY and CDR2 as SVGAGI. The CDR3 is 14 residues long. The V segment lost 5 bases and the J segment 9 bases; nucleotides outside the gene matches: 10.

CDR3 sequence reads: CASSLSAGEIYEQYF. CDR3 nucleotide sequence: TGTGCCAGCAGTTTATCGGCGGGGGAGATCTACGAGCAGTACTTC. The chain is built from TRBV27 and TRBJ2-7; 7 nucleotides align to TRBD2. CDR3 size: 15 residues. Germline V gene lookup returns CDR1 MNHEY and CDR2 SMNVEV (reference sequence). Trimming took 0 bases from V and 3 from J; bases not matched to a gene: 5.

This sequence joins TRBV7-6 and TRBJ2-1; 12 bases line up with TRBD2. CDR1 is SGHVS, CDR2 FNYEAQ, per germline. V dropped 5 bases and J dropped 8; count of bases not matched to a gene: 7. The CDR3 extends over 15 amino acids. CDR3 nucleotide sequence: TGTGCCAGCAGCGCTAGCGGGAGGGGCCTCGATGAGCAGTTCTTC. Its protein is CASSASGRGLDEQFF. Complete variable domain (other parts from reference TRBV7-6 and TRBJ2-1): GAGVSQSPRYKVTKRGQDVALRCDPISGHVSLYWYRQALGQGPEFLTYFNYEAQQDKSGLPNDRFSAERPEGSISTLTIQRTEQRDSAMYRCASSASGRGLDEQFFGPGTRLTVL.

V gene TRBV28 combines with J gene TRBJ2-4, with 8 nucleotides matching TRBD1. V gave up 6 bases and J gave up 16 bases; unmatched junction bases: 11. The CDR3 spans 12 residues. Germline values: CDR1 MDHEN, CDR2 SYDVKM. CDR3 DNA: TGTGCCAGCAGGGAACCAGGGGGCGTTAGATACTTC. Protein sequence: CASREPGGVRYF.

This clone has more than one count but fewer than ten. The chain is built from TRBV27 and TRBJ2-1, with a possible D match to TRBD2 (7 bases). CDR1 is MNHEY, CDR2 SMNVEV, per germline (reference sequence). The V end lost 7 bases, the J end lost 3 bases, and 13 bases lay between the germline ends. The CDR3 spans 14 residues. CDR3: CASIGGLLYNEQFF. Written as DNA, the CDR3 is TGTGCCAGCATCGGGGGGCTTCTCTACAATGAGCAGTTCTTC.

The chain couples TRBV28 to TRBJ2-7; 10 bases map to TRBD1. The ends lost 6 bases at V and 4 bases at J; junction bases unmatched: 6. CDR1 MDHEN and CDR2 SYDVKM come from the germline V gene. CDR3 length: 14 amino acids. The CDR3 reads CASRTGGIVYEQYF. In DNA form, the CDR3 reads TGTGCCAGCAGGACAGGGGGCATCGTTTACGAGCAGTACTTC.

This clone has only a few counts. The J gene is TRBJ2-7, the V gene TRBV9; the match to TRBD1 covers 10 bases. This CDR3 comprises 14 residues. Per the germline V gene, CDR1 is SGDLS and CDR2 is YYNGEE. J was trimmed by 4 bases and V by 4 bases; bases with no gene match: 5. The CDR3 nucleotides are TGTGCCAGCAGCCCCCAGGGACAGGGGTACGAGCAGTACTTC. It is translated as CASSPQGQGYEQYF.

This clone was observed a few times. V usage is TRBV7-2 and J usage is TRBJ2-7; TRBD1 agrees at 7 bases. Germline loops: CDR1 SGHTA, CDR2 FQGNSA. The CDR3 is made up of 14 amino acids. The V gene end was trimmed by 5 bases and the J gene end by 3 bases; junction bases not matched to a gene: 7. In DNA, the CDR3 is TGTGCCAGCAGCCCCCCGACAGGGCTCTACGAGCAGTACTTC. This translates into CASSPPTGLYEQYF.

A note on this clone: A read error is possible here, since a much larger clone lies one base away. Within the sample, other DNA sequences also encode this same CDR3. This rearrangement joins TRBV23-1 to TRBJ1-5, with 7 nucleotides matching TRBD1. TRBV23-1 is designated an ORF whose function remains uncertain. The CDR3 spans 15 residues. After removal of 9 bases from V and 10 bases from J, the junction contained 18 bases not matched to a gene. The CDR3 reads CARARRRGQGQPQHF. CDR3 nucleotides: TGCGCCAGGGCCCGGCGGAGGGGGCAAGGACAACCCCAGCATTTT.

The sample holds a few counts of this clone. The chain recombines TRBV4-3 with TRBJ2-3; TRBD1 matches at 8 bases. Germline CDR1 is LGHNA and CDR2 is YSLEER. The length of the CDR3 is 14 residues. V lost 4 bases to trimming and J lost 4 bases; unmatched junction nucleotides: 4. CDR3 loop: CASSLTGGADTQYF. In DNA form, the CDR3 reads TGCGCCAGCAGCCTTACAGGGGGAGCAGATACGCAGTATTTT.

This clone was observed a handful of times. The rearrangement uses TRBV5-1 and TRBJ2-7; D gene uncertain. Trimming took 2 bases from V and 7 from J, leaving 19 bases between them. The CDR3 is 15 residues long. CDR1 and CDR2 from the germline V gene are SGHRS and YFSETQ. CDR3: CASSFLSGPGGEQYF. CDR3 nucleotide sequence: TGCGCCAGCAGCTTTCTTTCAGGCCCTGGTGGTGAGCAGTACTTC.

This clone was observed a few times. The chain carries TRBV7-2 and TRBJ2-2, with TRBD2 matching over 9 bases. After removal of 5 bases from V and 2 bases from J, the junction contained 9 bases not matched to a gene. The germline gives CDR1 SGHTA, CDR2 FQGNSA. The CDR3 runs to 17 residues. This CDR3 is CASSPRGSGGNTGELFF. As DNA, the CDR3 is TGTGCCAGCAGCCCCCGTGGTAGCGGGGGTAACACCGGGGAGCTGTTTTTT.

The sample holds a few counts of this clone. The same CDR3 can be traced to other DNA sequences in this sample. V and J are TRBV5-4 and TRBJ2-1; TRBD2 agrees at 13 bases. Germline CDR1 and CDR2: SGHNT and YYREEE (reference sequence). The CDR3 totals 15 residues. Trimming at V came to 4 bases and at J to 4 bases, leaving 2 bases not matched to a gene. The CDR3 coding sequence is TGTGCCAGCAGCCGGACTAGCGGGGGTTACAATGAGCAGTTCTTC. It translates to CASSRTSGGYNEQFF.

V gene TRBV7-3 combines with J gene TRBJ2-2, with a weak D call TRBD2 (6 bases). Trimming removed 3 bases from V and 1 base from J, with 12 bases in between. Germline assignment: CDR1 SGHTA and CDR2 FQGTGA. The CDR3 contains 16 residues. This CDR3 is CASSLAGRQNTGELFF. The CDR3 DNA sequence: TGTGCCAGCAGCTTGGCGGGACGACAGAACACCGGGGAGCTGTTTTTT.

In its sample, this clone was seen a few times. V usage is TRBV29-1 and J usage is TRBJ1-5; D is undetermined. The CDR3 has 13 residues. Germline V lookup: CDR1 SQVTM, CDR2 ANQGSEA. Trimming took 2 bases from V and 4 from J, leaving 9 bases between them. The CDR3 reads CSVEYGVNQPQHF. The CDR3 nucleotides are TGCAGCGTTGAATACGGGGTAAATCAGCCCCAGCATTTT.

This clone was observed a few times. The rearrangement joins TRBV28 to TRBJ2-1, with a tentative D call TRBD1 (6 bases). The length of the CDR3 is 12 residues. The V end lost 10 bases, the J end lost 6 bases, and 13 bases lay between the germline ends. Germline CDR1 reads MDHEN; CDR2 reads SYDVKM. The CDR3 loop is CATLTGSNEQFF. The CDR3, as DNA: TGTGCCACCCTTACAGGGTCCAATGAGCAGTTCTTC.

This chain connects TRBV5-1 to TRBJ2-5; 8 bases fit TRBD1. The CDR3 runs to 16 residues. In germline, CDR1 is SGHRS, CDR2 YFSETQ. V trimming: 0 bases; J trimming: 2 bases; junction bases outside the gene matches: 6. As DNA, the CDR3 is TGCGCCAGCAGCTTGGGAGGGGACAGGACACAAGAGACCCAGTACTTC. It specifies CASSLGGDRTQETQYF.

The chain combines TRBV6-1 with TRBJ1-3; no firm D call. The CDR3 extends over 16 amino acids. Germline-derived CDR1 and CDR2 are MNHNS and SASEGT. V lost 3 bases and J lost 1, with 13 bases in between. The CDR3 DNA reads as TGTGCCAGCAGTGATGGGCTGGCGGGATCTGGAAACACCATATATTTT. Its protein product is CASSDGLAGSGNTIYF.

The chain uses TRBV9 and TRBJ2-2; TRBD1 is a possible D gene (6 bases). Germline-derived CDR1 and CDR2 are SGDLS and YYNGEE. The CDR3 has 15 amino acids. V was trimmed by 1 base and J by 0 bases, leaving 7 bases between them. The DNA for the CDR3 is TGTGCCAGCAGCGTACGGGACACGAACACCGGGGAGCTGTTTTTT. It specifies CASSVRDTNTGELFF.